A selection of T cell receptor beta chains follows, all from one sample in a study of early T cells in non-severe SARS-CoV-2 infection. MiXCR was run by TCRdb on the 5' RACE reads, yielding one entry per CDR3 protein. The table lists 25,000 to 30,000 distinct CDR3 sequences, roughly 4.4% of them singletons. The material sequenced was whole blood. These receptors were taken from an adult who was a healthcare worker with PCR-confirmed SARS-CoV-2 infection or an uninfected control (not recorded which). The CDR3 runs from the conserved cysteine through the conserved F or W.

TRBJ1-5 TRBV6-1 CASTPDRDQPQHF
TRBJ2-2 TRBV25-1 CASSESRIANTGELFF
TRBJ1-1 TRBV29-1 CSVLRHERVTEAFF
TRBJ2-6 TRBV19 CASKHAGSGANVLIF
TRBJ1-2 TRBV6-6 CASSYSENYGYTF
TRBJ2-7 TRBV5-5 CASSLFRGQGFSEQYF
TRBJ2-1 TRBV19 CASSSGSRNEQFF
TRBJ1-5 TRBV7-9 CASSRHGRPQHF
TRBJ2-5 TRBV20-1 CSARLGETQYF
TRBJ2-1 TRBV7-9 CASSESGQHNEQFF
TRBJ2-1 TRBV19 CASSPGRPREQFF
TRBJ2-1 TRBV6-2/TRBV6-3 CASSYRTSGIYNEQFF
TRBJ2-7 TRBV20-1 CSAMHLPNYEQYF
TRBJ2-7 TRBV28 CASSSGLVWRSRFHEQYF
TRBJ1-3 TRBV7-3 CASSLGGAGNTIYF
TRBJ2-2 TRBV7-3 CASSLSPGSGELFF
TRBJ2-3 TRBV10-3 CAISGTAGGTDTQYF
TRBJ1-1 TRBV2 CASRPDRMNTEAFF
TRBJ2-7 TRBV20-1 CSATGTTYEQYF
TRBJ2-1 TRBV20-1 CSARGERRPGLAGNEQFF
TRBJ1-1 TRBV3-1 CASSQAISRAEAFF
TRBJ2-1 TRBV20-1 CSASGGGFYNEQFF
TRBJ2-1 TRBV3-1 CASSQPDRDDEQFF
TRBJ1-2 TRBV7-9 CASSFDSGHAEPYNYGHTF
TRBJ2-7 TRBV2 CASRRVGSSYEQYF
TRBJ2-1 TRBV4-3 CASSQALRQGVYEQFF
TRBJ2-7 TRBV29-1 CSVEGTGGGRYEQYF
TRBJ2-1 TRBV20-1 CSANGVGGYNEQFF
TRBJ1-5 TRBV15 CATSRDRDRGFGNQPQHF
TRBJ1-3 TRBV2 CASSVAGLSGNTIYF
TRBJ1-1 TRBV13 CASSLGQLNTEAFF
TRBJ2-3 TRBV6-2/TRBV6-3 CASSYSSAGKTDTQYF
TRBJ2-2 TRBV3-1 CASSRLGLAGAGGELFF
TRBJ1-1 TRBV4-3 CASSQDRVNTEAFF
TRBJ1-1 TRBV6-1 CASTYSNTEAFF
TRBJ1-4 TRBV7-2 CASSPGDTTNEKLFF
TRBJ2-1 TRBV21-1 CASSKGAEQFF
TRBJ2-5 TRBV30 CAWSTDRQETQYF
TRBJ1-1 TRBV24-1 CATRETGVDTEAFF
TRBJ2-2 TRBV30 CAWSVVLFTGELFF
TRBJ2-4 TRBV4-3 CASSQDLRGDIQYF
TRBJ2-6 TRBV27 CASSFSRISMANVLTF
TRBJ2-1 TRBV9 CASSVELAGTNEQFF
TRBJ2-1 TRBV6-2/TRBV6-3 CASRRSGRARNEQFF
TRBJ2-2 TRBV7-2 CASSISGNFPGELFF